This T cell receptor (beta chain) stems from a study of blood T cell repertoires in COVID-19. Overall study: Sources were T cells, B-cell-depleted T cells, or PBMCs; the material itself was cDNA or gDNA.

Libraries were prepared by immunoSEQ multiplex PCR; TCRdb keeps only in-frame clonotypes and omits some of them. The sample carries nearly 90,000 clones, 55% to 75% recorded once. Germline V lookup: CDR1 PRHDT, CDR2 FYEKMQ (reference sequence). The CDR3 consists of 15 residues. J lost 5 bases, V lost 2 bases, and 8 bases had no gene match. The sequenced sample consisted of peripheral blood. This TCR derives from a woman at least 80 years old with acute or convalescent COVID-19. The rearrangement uses TRBV13 and TRBJ2-5; 7 nucleotides match TRBD2. The CDR3 reads CASSLRASGGETQYF. CDR3 bases: TGTGCCAGCAGCTTACGGGCTAGCGGAGGCGAGACCCAGTACTTC.